Listed here are 30 T cell receptor beta chains from one sample, sequenced in a study of CD8 T cells in Susac syndrome. Random hexamers were used to reverse transcribe about 0.45 to 1 ug of RNA. TCRdb recomputed calls from the immunoSEQ multiplex PCR reads with MiXCR, one row per CDR3 protein. The sample includes tens of thousands of distinct CDR3 sequences, about 91% of them seen just once. Sequencing was done on a sample of CD8+ T cells from PBMCs. These receptors were obtained from a human donor with multiple sclerosis.

V is TRBV6-2 or TRBV6-3 and J is TRBJ2-6; 8 nucleotides line up with TRBD1. V dropped 5 bases and J dropped 5; count of bases not matched to a gene: 20. The CDR3 length is 20 residues. CDR1 is MNHEY and CDR2 is SVGEGT in the germline V gene. CDR3 region: CASSGPEPQGVDLWANVLTF. The CDR3, as DNA: TGTGCCAGCAGTGGTCCCGAACCACAGGGGGTAGATCTCTGGGCCAACGTCCTGACTTTC.

V gene TRBV28 combines with J gene TRBJ2-4, with D possibly matching TRBD1 (6 bases). This CDR3 has 14 residues. Germline V gene data show CDR1 as MDHEN and CDR2 as SYDVKM. Trimming left V 6 bases short and J 3 bases short, with 12 bases between. CDR3 nucleotide sequence: TGTGCCAGCAGGGACAGTCGGGGCAAAAACATTCAGTACTTC. Its translation is CASRDSRGKNIQYF.

Only a few counts were recorded for this clonotype. The chain recombines TRBV11-2 with TRBJ2-7, with 11 bases matching TRBD2. CDR3 length: 15 residues. The ends lost 3 bases at V and 0 bases at J; junction bases unmatched: 1. Germline loops: CDR1 SGHAT, CDR2 FQNNGV. CDR3 in amino acids: CASSFGLAGSYEQYF. The DNA for the CDR3 is TGTGCCAGCAGCTTCGGACTAGCGGGCTCCTACGAGCAGTACTTC.

The genes are TRBV27 and TRBJ2-7; TRBD1 agrees at 9 bases. V shed 5 bases and J 0 bases; nucleotides not matched to a gene: 2. Germline V gene data show CDR1 as MNHEY and CDR2 as SMNVEV (reference sequence). The CDR3 totals 14 residues. The CDR3 bases are TGTGCCAGCAGTAAGGACAGGGGCTCCTACGAGCAGTACTTC. This translates into CASSKDRGSYEQYF.

This rearrangement joins TRBV12-3 or TRBV12-4 to TRBJ2-7; D unresolved. The CDR3 is made up of 13 amino acids. V lost 1 base and J lost 7, with 11 bases in between. The chain's CDR3 is CASSLGPSREQYF. Here the CDR3 DNA reads TGTGCCAGCAGTTTAGGACCCAGTCGGGAGCAGTACTTC.

The rearrangement links TRBV28 to TRBJ1-2, with unresolved D. Germline-derived CDR1 and CDR2 are MDHEN and SYDVKM. The ends were cut back, 7 bases at V and 7 bases at J, with 16 bases in the middle. This CDR3 contains 13 residues. The CDR3 region is CASTEGGAAGYTF. For the CDR3, the DNA is TGTGCCAGCACCGAAGGAGGAGCGGCTGGCTACACCTTC.

This sequence joins TRBV4-2 and TRBJ2-7; TRBD1 aligns across 7 bases. The germline V gene has CDR1 LGHNA and CDR2 YNFKEQ. After removal of 0 bases from V and 4 bases from J, the junction contained 6 bases not matched to a gene. The CDR3 spans 15 residues. DNA of the CDR3: TGTGCCAGCAGCCAAGATTCGACAGGGTGGTACGAGCAGTACTTC. Translated: CASSQDSTGWYEQYF.

The chain carries TRBV6-6 and TRBJ1-6; 9 bases are shared with TRBD1. CDR3 size: 16 residues. The germline CDR1 and CDR2 sequences are MNHNY and SVGAGI (reference sequence). Germline trimming cut 2 bases from V and 8 bases from J; bases unmatched to any gene: 7. DNA for the CDR3: TGTGCCAGCAGTTACACACTAACAGGGGGCGATTCACCCCTCCACTTT. It is translated as CASSYTLTGGDSPLHF.

This sequence joins TRBV2 and TRBJ2-7; D is unresolved. The CDR3 has 12 residues. Germline values: CDR1 SNHLY, CDR2 FYNNEI. Trimming stripped 0 bases from V and 4 bases from J, with 4 bases between. CDR3 sequence: CASSEALYEQYF. In DNA form, the CDR3 reads TGTGCCAGCAGTGAAGCGCTTTACGAGCAGTACTTC. The full variable domain, with the rest looked up from reference TRBV2 and TRBJ2-7, is EPEVTQTPSHQVTQMGQEVILRCVPISNHLYFYWYRQILGQKVEFLVSFYNNEISEKSEIFDDQFSVERPDGSNFTLKIRSTKLEDSAMYFCASSEALYEQYFGPGTRLTVT.

This chain uses TRBV16 with TRBJ1-1; 7 bases map to TRBD1. The V segment lost 4 bases and the J segment 5 bases; nucleotides outside the gene matches: 4. The CDR3 is 13 residues long. Germline V gives CDR1 KGHSY, CDR2 FQNENV. The chain's CDR3 is CASSPETGTEAFF. The CDR3 DNA follows: TGTGCCAGCAGCCCTGAGACAGGGACTGAAGCTTTCTTT.

The V gene is TRBV7-8, the J gene TRBJ2-7; D is unclear. V was clipped by 1 base and J by 4 bases, with 8 bases between them. CDR3 size: 13 residues. Germline V lookup: CDR1 SGHVS, CDR2 FQNEAQ. CDR3 residues: CASSLEGPYEQYF. Written as DNA, the CDR3 is TGTGCCAGCAGCTTAGAGGGTCCTTACGAGCAGTACTTC.

This clonotype was seen a single time. V and J are TRBV28 and TRBJ2-7; no definite D call. This CDR3 is built from 14 residues. CDR1 and CDR2 from the germline V gene are MDHEN and SYDVKM. V lost 4 bases to trimming and J lost 6 bases, with 16 bases between them. CDR3 residues: CASSSRLLVGEQYF. The CDR3 DNA is TGTGCCAGCAGTTCCCGCCTCCTGGTGGGCGAGCAGTACTTC.

The chain uses TRBV12-3 or TRBV12-4 and TRBJ1-5; D may be TRBD1 (6 bases). Trimming took 4 bases from V and 6 from J, leaving 10 bases between them. The CDR3 is 13 residues long. The CDR3 spells CASSWAGVQPQHF. The CDR3 DNA reads TGTGCCAGCAGTTGGGCAGGGGTTCAGCCCCAGCATTTT.

The chain employs TRBV9 and TRBJ2-2; no clear D gene. The CDR3 is 13 amino acids. CDR1 and CDR2 from the germline V gene are SGDLS and YYNGEE. V lost 0 bases, J lost 7 bases, and 7 bases lay in between. The CDR3 reads CASSVEDLGELFF. The CDR3 coding sequence is TGTGCCAGCAGCGTAGAGGACCTCGGGGAGCTGTTTTTT. Supplemented by reference TRBV9 and TRBJ2-2, the full variable domain reads DSGVTQTPKHLITATGQRVTLRCSPRSGDLSVYWYQQSLDQGLQFLIQYYNGEERAKGNILERFSAQQFPDLHSELNLSSLELGDSALYFCASSVEDLGELFFGEGSRLTVL.

Only one count was recorded for this clonotype. The V and J genes are TRBV4-1 and TRBJ2-5, with TRBD1 as a possible D gene (6 bases). The CDR3 covers 15 residues. Trimming removed 4 bases from V and 1 base from J, with 13 bases in between. The germline V gene encodes CDR1 MGHRA and CDR2 YSYEKL. Here the CDR3 reads CASSPRDTSQETQYF. As DNA, the CDR3 is TGCGCCAGCAGCCCCCGGGACACCAGCCAAGAGACCCAGTACTTC.

The chain is built from TRBV19 and TRBJ2-7; no firm D call. V was trimmed by 5 bases and J by 5 bases, leaving 13 bases between them. The CDR3 has 13 amino acids. Germline CDR1 is LNHDA and CDR2 is SQIVND (reference sequence). The CDR3 region has the DNA TGTGCCAGTAGTTCCCTGGCAGGCAACGAGCAGTACTTC. Translation: CASSSLAGNEQYF.

This sequence joins TRBV18 and TRBJ2-2; the match to TRBD2 covers 9 bases. Trimming took 0 bases from V and 7 from J; bases not matched to a gene: 6. CDR1 and CDR2 (germline): KGHSH, LQKENI. CDR3 length equals 16 residues. CDR3 loop: CASSPPIAGAHGELFF. The DNA for the CDR3 is TGTGCCAGCTCACCACCGATAGCGGGAGCACACGGGGAGCTGTTTTTT.

This clonotype has only a few counts. This chain connects TRBV7-9 to TRBJ1-1, with TRBD1 identical over 10 bases. Germline CDR1 and CDR2: SEHNR and FQNEAQ (reference sequence). V trimming: 3 bases; J trimming: 4 bases; junction bases outside the gene matches: 5. This CDR3 spans 15 amino acids. The CDR3 nucleotides are TGTGCCAGCAGCTTCAGACAGGGGGCGGTCACTGAAGCTTTCTTT. Its protein is CASSFRQGAVTEAFF.

The chain joins TRBV7-9 to TRBJ2-7; D remains unclear. Trimming took 8 bases from V and 4 from J, leaving 6 bases between them. CDR1 and CDR2 from the germline V gene are SEHNR and FQNEAQ (reference sequence). The CDR3 runs 10 residues. The chain's CDR3 is CASGIYEQYF. DNA of the CDR3: TGTGCCAGCGGTATTTACGAGCAGTACTTC.

The chain combines TRBV11-2 with TRBJ2-1, with D possibly being TRBD2 (6 bases). Trimming took 1 base from V and 4 from J, leaving 14 bases between them. This CDR3 spans 16 amino acids. Germline V gives CDR1 SGHAT, CDR2 FQNNGV. CDR3 amino acids: CASSLAGGNFYNEQFF. Written as DNA, the CDR3 is TGTGCCAGCAGCTTAGCCGGCGGGAATTTTTACAATGAGCAGTTCTTC.

The chain is built from TRBV30 and TRBJ2-7; D is unclear. CDR3 length: 15 amino acids. CDR1 is GTSNPN, CDR2 SVGIG, per germline (reference sequence). V dropped 0 bases and J dropped 5 bases, with 17 bases sitting between them. CDR3 region: CAWSVRSVPSHEQYF. CDR3 DNA: TGTGCCTGGAGTGTACGGTCAGTGCCGAGCCACGAGCAGTACTTC.

The chain employs TRBV5-1 and TRBJ2-7; 9 bases are shared with TRBD1. The CDR3 sequence is 14 residues long. The germline CDR1 and CDR2 sequences are SGHRS and YFSETQ. V shed 4 bases, J shed 5 bases, and the junction held 7 bases outside the gene matches. CDR3 bases: TGCGCCAGCAGCCCCCCGGGACAGGGAAACGAGCAGTACTTC. Protein sequence: CASSPPGQGNEQYF.

This clonotype has more than one count but fewer than ten. The V and J genes are TRBV27 and TRBJ2-2; the match to TRBD2 covers 12 bases. Germline CDR1 MNHEY, CDR2 SMNVEV (reference sequence). Trimming removed 8 bases from V and 5 bases from J; junction bases left unmatched: 3. The length of the CDR3 is 14 residues. CDR3: CASRGTSGTGELFF. As DNA, the CDR3 is TGTGCCAGCCGCGGGACTAGCGGGACCGGGGAGCTGTTTTTT.

The V gene is TRBV9, the J gene TRBJ2-2; 7 positions agree with TRBD1. Trimming took 4 bases from V and 7 from J; bases not matched to a gene: 10. This CDR3 is built from 15 residues. Germline CDR1 is SGDLS and CDR2 is YYNGEE. The CDR3 is CASSPRQGSVGELFF. CDR3 bases: TGTGCCAGCAGCCCTCGACAGGGATCGGTCGGGGAGCTGTTTTTT.

The chain recombines TRBV29-1 with TRBJ1-1; 9 nucleotides agree with TRBD1. The CDR3 spans 13 residues. Germline CDR1 SQVTM, CDR2 ANQGSEA. V lost 7 bases and J lost 7; bases outside the gene matches: 10. Here the CDR3 reads CSGWTGEGSEAFF. The CDR3 nucleotides are TGCAGCGGATGGACAGGGGAAGGGAGTGAAGCTTTCTTT.

The genes are TRBV7-2 and TRBJ2-1, with 7 bases matching TRBD2. With V trimmed by 0 bases and J by 4 bases, 3 bases remained unmatched. This CDR3 has 15 residues. From germline, CDR1 is SGHTA and CDR2 FQGNSA. The DNA of the CDR3 is TGTGCCAGCAGCTTAGCCAGCGGGATATACAATGAGCAGTTCTTC. This gives the protein CASSLASGIYNEQFF.

The chain combines TRBV5-1 with TRBJ1-1, with a tentative D call TRBD1 (5 bases). Germline CDR1 and CDR2: SGHRS and YFSETQ. The CDR3 runs 12 residues. V was pared by 4 bases and J by 6 bases, with 10 bases between. This CDR3 reads CASSLGPSEAFF. The CDR3 DNA reads as TGCGCCAGCAGCCTGGGACCATCTGAAGCTTTCTTT.

The chain recombines TRBV11-2 with TRBJ2-1; D is perhaps TRBD1 or TRBD2 (6 bases each). V dropped 0 bases and J dropped 3 bases, with 15 bases sitting between them. Germline V lookup: CDR1 SGHAT, CDR2 FQNNGV. CDR3 length equals 17 residues. CDR3 protein: CASSLDLGAGIYNEQFF. The CDR3 region has the DNA TGTGCCAGCAGCTTAGATCTGGGGGCGGGAATCTACAATGAGCAGTTCTTC.

The chain joins TRBV2 to TRBJ2-7; D is unclear. V dropped 1 base and J dropped 1 base, with 11 bases sitting between them. Looked up from germline, CDR1 is SNHLY and CDR2 is FYNNEI. The CDR3 sequence is 15 residues long. The CDR3 DNA reads TGTGCCAGCAGTGAAGAGTCTAATACTTCCTACGAGCAGTACTTC. This translates into CASSEESNTSYEQYF.

The rearrangement links TRBV11-2 to TRBJ2-7, with 8 bases identical to TRBD1. The junction had 6 bases not matched to a gene; V was cut back by 3 bases and J by 2 bases. Germline CDR1 is SGHAT and CDR2 is FQNNGV. The CDR3 sequence is 15 residues long. CDR3 in amino acids: CASSFGTGPTYEQYF. CDR3 nucleotide sequence: TGTGCCAGCAGCTTCGGGACAGGACCTACCTACGAGCAGTACTTC.